This TCR beta chain was recorded in a study of T cell responses to AZD1222 COVID-19 vaccine. Overall study: Second doses were pooled across both intervals (about 4 or about 12 weeks). The study, taken as a whole, reports: Compared with day 0, the breadth and depth of the Spike-specific TCR repertoire rose significantly after two doses of AZD1222. Repertoire collection took place solely once the T cell response had peaked. Most donors were white British and more were female, and clonal diversity was possibly underestimated.

Details on this clone: Its antigen is not known.

CDR1 and CDR2 from the germline V gene are SEHNR and FQNEAQ (reference sequence). The CDR3 loop spans 15 amino acids. V lost 6 bases to trimming and J lost 8 bases, with 22 bases between them. Repertoires were generated with immunoSEQ multiplex PCR, while TCRdb's copy carries only in-frame clones and drops some. The sample includes some 110,000 clones, around 94% seen only once; the top ten take 2.5% to 3.5%. The sample consisted of peripheral blood, taken on day 0 of AZD1222 vaccination. J is TRBJ1-2 and V is TRBV7-9, with D maybe TRBD1 (6 bases). This receptor was taken from an adult in good health. This chain's CDR3 is CASRLPLQGADGYTF. CDR3 nucleotide sequence: TGTGCCAGCAGACTGCCCCTACAGGGCGCGGACGGCTACACCTTC.